The 18 T cell receptor beta chains below all came from one sample that was sequenced in a study of T cell responses to AZD1222 COVID-19 vaccine. Profiling relied on immunoSEQ multiplex PCR, and the TCRdb table lists in-frame clones only, not all of them. The sample holds around 100,000 clones, 90% seen once. The sample here was peripheral blood, taken on day 0 of AZD1222 vaccination. Receptors originate from an adult in good health.

The rearrangement uses TRBV9 and TRBJ2-3; 9 bases align to TRBD1. This CDR3 has 16 amino acids. Germline V lookup: CDR1 SGDLS, CDR2 YYNGEE. V gave up 4 bases and J gave up 5 bases; unmatched junction bases: 11. In nucleotides, the CDR3 is TGTGCCAGCAGCACCTCGGACAGGGGTACCCGAGATACGCAGTATTTT. It translates to CASSTSDRGTRDTQYF. Based on the CDR3 plus reference TRBV9 and TRBJ2-3, the full variable domain is DSGVTQTPKHLITATGQRVTLRCSPRSGDLSVYWYQQSLDQGLQFLIQYYNGEERAKGNILERFSAQQFPDLHSELNLSSLELGDSALYFCASSTSDRGTRDTQYFGPGTRLTVL.

This sequence joins TRBV27 and TRBJ2-1, with TRBD2 matching over 8 bases. The CDR3 runs to 16 residues. V lost 3 bases to trimming and J lost 7 bases; unmatched junction nucleotides: 11. From germline, CDR1 is MNHEY and CDR2 SMNVEV (reference sequence). The CDR3 nucleotides read TGTGCCAGCAGTTTCTTCGGCGGGGGGCGGGGGAATGAGCAGTTCTTC. Protein sequence: CASSFFGGGRGNEQFF.

The rearrangement uses TRBV5-6 and TRBJ1-5; TRBD1 might be the D (5 bases). The V gene's germline CDR1 is SGHDT and CDR2 YYEEEE. The V and J ends lost 4 bases and 10 bases respectively, with 15 bases between them. This CDR3 is built from 13 residues. The CDR3 sequence: CASSSRDLEPQHF. In nucleotides, the CDR3 is TGTGCCAGCAGCAGCAGGGACTTAGAACCCCAGCATTTT.

The gene calls are TRBV11-3 and TRBJ2-5, with 8 bases that match TRBD2. In germline, CDR1 is SGHNT, CDR2 YENEEA. This CDR3 has 15 residues. With 5 bases clipped from V and 4 bases from J, the junction kept 9 bases outside the gene matches. CDR3 in amino acids: CASSVGTSLLETQYF. DNA for the CDR3: TGTGCCAGCAGCGTCGGGACTAGTCTGTTAGAGACCCAGTACTTC. Full variable domain (outside the CDR3, taken from reference TRBV11-3 and TRBJ2-5): EAGVVQSPRYKIIEKKQPVAFWCNPISGHNTLYWYLQNLGQGPELLIRYENEEAVDDSQLPKDRFSAERLKGVDSTLKIQPAELGDSAVYLCASSVGTSLLETQYFGPGTRLLVL.

V is TRBV19 and J is TRBJ2-2, with a weak D call TRBD1 (5 bases). This CDR3 has 15 amino acids. Trimming cost V 4 bases and J 4 bases, with 13 bases left between them. Germline loops: CDR1 LNHDA, CDR2 SQIVND (reference sequence). In DNA form, the CDR3 reads TGTGCCAGTAGTACCCAGGGTTCGGGCACCGGGGAGCTGTTTTTT. It yields the protein CASSTQGSGTGELFF.

For this clone: Other DNA sequences within the sample encode an identical CDR3. The chain joins TRBV19 to TRBJ1-2; D not certain. The V and J ends lost 3 bases and 2 bases respectively, with 7 bases between them. CDR3 size: 13 residues. Germline V CDR1 and CDR2: LNHDA, SQIVND (reference sequence). CDR3 protein: CASSIGGNYGYTF. The CDR3 DNA reads as TGTGCCAGTAGTATTGGTGGGAACTATGGCTACACCTTC. The whole variable domain, remainder taken from reference TRBV19 and TRBJ1-2, is DGGITQSPKYLFRKEGQNVTLSCEQNLNHDAMYWYRQDPGQGLRLIYYSQIVNDFQKGDIAEGYSVSREKKESFPLTVTSAQKNPTAFYLCASSIGGNYGYTFGSGTRLTVV.

This rearrangement joins TRBV3-1 (or the pseudogene TRBV3-2) to TRBJ1-2; no firm D call. Trimming left V 6 bases short and J 2 bases short, with 16 bases between. From germline, CDR1 is LGHDT and CDR2 YNNKEL (reference sequence). CDR3 size: 15 residues. The CDR3 loop is CASSLMGTPNYGYTF. The CDR3 coding sequence is TGTGCCAGCAGTCTTATGGGAACCCCGAACTATGGCTACACCTTC.

The rearrangement links TRBV6-5 to TRBJ2-2; 9 nucleotides agree with TRBD1. CDR3 size: 14 residues. V trimming: 10 bases; J trimming: 3 bases; junction bases outside the gene matches: 6. The germline V gene encodes CDR1 MNHEY and CDR2 SVGAGI. CDR3 in DNA: TGTGCCACCTTACAGGGGGCCTACACCGGGGAGCTGTTTTTT. It encodes CATLQGAYTGELFF.

This chain links TRBV7-9 with TRBJ1-6; the D gene is possibly TRBD1 (5 bases). The CDR3 contains 18 residues. Between the trimmed V and J ends, which lost 1 base and 8 bases, there was a span of 21 bases. CDR1 is SEHNR and CDR2 is FQNEAQ in the germline V gene (reference sequence). The CDR3 region is CASSLVFSYGGSDSPLHF. CDR3 nucleotides: TGTGCCAGCAGCTTAGTCTTTAGTTATGGGGGTTCGGATTCACCCCTCCACTTT.

The V gene is TRBV7-8, the J gene TRBJ2-3, with 7 bases that match TRBD2. V trimming: 5 bases; J trimming: 2 bases; junction bases outside the gene matches: 7. CDR3 length: 15 amino acids. CDR1 and CDR2 (germline): SGHVS, FQNEAQ. Here the CDR3 reads CASSPIAGDTDTQYF. CDR3 nucleotides: TGTGCCAGCAGCCCTATCGCGGGGGACACAGATACGCAGTATTTT. Variable domain in full (rest from reference TRBV7-8 and TRBJ2-3): GAGVSQSPRYKVAKRGQDVALRCDPISGHVSLFWYQQALGQGPEFLTYFQNEAQLDKSGLPSDRFFAERPEGSVSTLKIQRTQQEDSAVYLCASSPIAGDTDTQYFGPGTRLTVL.

CDR3: CASVTPMNTEAFF. CDR3 DNA sequence: TGTGCCAGCGTAACACCTATGAACACTGAAGCTTTCTTT. V and J are TRBV6-5 and TRBJ1-1, with no clear D. The ends were cut back, 8 bases at V and 0 bases at J, with 10 bases in the middle. Per germline, CDR1 MNHEY and CDR2 SVGAGI. The CDR3 has 13 amino acids.

The chain employs TRBV7-2 and TRBJ2-7; the D gene could be TRBD1 or TRBD2 (5 bases each). The germline CDR1 and CDR2 sequences are SGHTA and FQGNSA. This CDR3 region has 14 residues. Trimming stripped 0 bases from V and 3 bases from J, with 9 bases between. CDR3 nucleotide sequence: TGTGCCAGCAGCTTAGCCGGGGCAGGCTACGAGCAGTACTTC. It yields the protein CASSLAGAGYEQYF.

The sample holds one count of this clone. The chain recombines TRBV5-1 with TRBJ2-1; maybe TRBD2 (6 bases). CDR1 is SGHRS, CDR2 YFSETQ, per germline. The CDR3 is 15 amino acids. V gave up 0 bases and J gave up 3 bases, with 10 bases separating them. The CDR3 DNA reads as TGCGCCAGCAGCTTGGGGGGCGGGGACTACAATGAGCAGTTCTTC. Protein: CASSLGGGDYNEQFF.

This rearrangement joins TRBV6-2 or TRBV6-3 to TRBJ1-2; 8 nucleotides agree with TRBD1. Unmatched junction bases numbered 5, after V lost 4 bases and J lost 4 bases. Germline loops: CDR1 MNHEY, CDR2 SVGEGT. The CDR3 runs to 14 residues. The CDR3 loop is CASSFRDRSYGYTF. The CDR3 nucleotides read TGTGCCAGCAGTTTCCGGGACAGGAGCTATGGCTACACCTTC.

V and J are TRBV27 and TRBJ2-3; D may be TRBD1 (5 bases). CDR1 and CDR2 from the germline V gene are MNHEY and SMNVEV (reference sequence). Trimming pared 3 bases from V and 3 bases from J, leaving 13 bases between. The CDR3 length is 15 residues. The CDR3 region has the DNA TGTGCCAGCAGTTTTTCCAGGGTTCCTACAGATACGCAGTATTTT. The encoded protein is CASSFSRVPTDTQYF.

The chain has TRBV18 and TRBJ1-4, with a weak D call TRBD1 (5 bases). From germline, CDR1 is KGHSH and CDR2 LQKENI. The length of the CDR3 is 16 residues. The V end lost 0 bases, the J end lost 0 bases, and 8 bases lay between the germline ends. Written as DNA, the CDR3 is TGTGCCAGCTCACCACCGAGGGGTGCAACTAATGAAAAACTGTTTTTT. As protein: CASSPPRGATNEKLFF.

This chain links TRBV12-3 or TRBV12-4 with TRBJ1-1; 10 bases are shared with TRBD1. V trimming: 5 bases; J trimming: 8 bases; junction bases outside the gene matches: 5. The CDR3 extends over 13 amino acids. In DNA form, the CDR3 reads TGTGCCAGCAGTGCCCGGACAGGGGGGGAAGCTTTCTTT. Amino acids: CASSARTGGEAFF.

A few counts support this clone. The chain is built from TRBV19 and TRBJ1-5; tentatively, D is TRBD1 (6 bases). Germline V gene lookup returns CDR1 LNHDA and CDR2 SQIVND (reference sequence). The CDR3 is 16 residues long. The ends were cut back, 5 bases at V and 6 bases at J, with 20 bases in the middle. DNA of the CDR3: TGTGCCAGTAGTCAAGGCATTGGCAGGGGAGGTCAGCCCCAGCATTTT. Amino acids: CASSQGIGRGGQPQHF.